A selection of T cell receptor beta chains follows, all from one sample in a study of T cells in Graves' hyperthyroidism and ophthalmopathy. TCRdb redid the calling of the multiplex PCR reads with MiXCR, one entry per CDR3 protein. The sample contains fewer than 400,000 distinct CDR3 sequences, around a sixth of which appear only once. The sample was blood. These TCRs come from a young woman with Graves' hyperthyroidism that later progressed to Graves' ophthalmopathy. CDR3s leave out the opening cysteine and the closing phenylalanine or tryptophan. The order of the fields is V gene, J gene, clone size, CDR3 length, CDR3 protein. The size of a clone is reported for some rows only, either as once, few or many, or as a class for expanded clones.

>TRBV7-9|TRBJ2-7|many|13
ASSLRTGGTYEQY
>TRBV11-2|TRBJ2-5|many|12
ASSPGGVRETQY
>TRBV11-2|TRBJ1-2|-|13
ASSQGGGPDYGYT
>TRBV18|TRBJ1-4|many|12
ASSPPSGNEKLF
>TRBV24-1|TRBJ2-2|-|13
ATRARGANTGELF
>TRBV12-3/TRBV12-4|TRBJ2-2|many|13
ASSPGTNQAGELF
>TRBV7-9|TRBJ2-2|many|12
ASSRNIDTGELF
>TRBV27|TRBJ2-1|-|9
ASSSGREQF
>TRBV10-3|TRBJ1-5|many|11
AISVDSNQPQH
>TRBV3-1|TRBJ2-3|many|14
ASSQGLATSTDTQY
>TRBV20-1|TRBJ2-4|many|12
SGTSGSSGDIQY
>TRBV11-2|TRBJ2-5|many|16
ASSLEGRSGTYQETQY
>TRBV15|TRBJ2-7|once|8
ATSRCWQY
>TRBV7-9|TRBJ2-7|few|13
ASSLGSGTSYEQY
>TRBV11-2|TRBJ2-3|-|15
ASSLDVGTGGTDTQY
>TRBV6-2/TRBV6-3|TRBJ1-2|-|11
ASSSGTGQGYT
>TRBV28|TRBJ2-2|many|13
ASSSLTSPAGELF
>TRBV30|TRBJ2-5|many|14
AWSVGDRGRGETQY
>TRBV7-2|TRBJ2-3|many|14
ASSTAASSHTDTQY
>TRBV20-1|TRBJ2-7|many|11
SADGQGDYEQY
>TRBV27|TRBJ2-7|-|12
ASSVRQGVNEQY
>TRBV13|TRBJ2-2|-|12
ASSGGQWTGELF
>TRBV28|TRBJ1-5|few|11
ASRRGREQPQH
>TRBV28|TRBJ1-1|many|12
ASRFPGGKTEAF
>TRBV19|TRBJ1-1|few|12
ASTRTSSRTEAF
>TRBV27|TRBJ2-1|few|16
ASSTIAGTTGGPDEQF
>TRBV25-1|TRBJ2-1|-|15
ASSEMRLGGGYNEQF
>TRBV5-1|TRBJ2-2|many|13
ASSLDGRATGELF
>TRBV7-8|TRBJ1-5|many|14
ASSSTGSLSNQPQH
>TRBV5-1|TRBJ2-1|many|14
ASSLAVELASIEQF
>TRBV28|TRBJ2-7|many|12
ASSGAGGWNEQY
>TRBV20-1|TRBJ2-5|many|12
SATGQVRGETQY
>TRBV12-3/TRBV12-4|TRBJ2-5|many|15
ASSPGINFHESETQY
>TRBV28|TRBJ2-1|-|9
TSSLSGRQF
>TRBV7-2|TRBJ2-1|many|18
ASSPRGRTSGSGPYNEQF
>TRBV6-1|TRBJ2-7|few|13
ASSKHIYRVHEQY
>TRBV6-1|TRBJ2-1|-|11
ASTAGYYNEQF